The 28 T cell receptor beta chains below come from one sample, sequenced in a study of read filtering for tumor transcriptome and immune sequencing. Molecular barcoded adaptors covering alpha/delta and beta/gamma chains were used on 400 to 450 ng RNA. Via MiXCR, TCRdb re-called the reads, giving one row per CDR3 protein. Here the sample spans some 140,000 distinct CDR3 sequences, roughly 13% being singletons. Sequencing was carried out using a population of CD138-negative cells sorted from bone marrow. The receptor source for this set is a donor at least 40 years old with multiple myeloma.

Many counts were recorded for this clonotype. The gene calls are TRBV7-3 and TRBJ2-1; tentative D call: TRBD1 (5 bases). The CDR3 is 15 amino acids. The germline gives CDR1 SGHTA, CDR2 FQGTGA. V shed 5 bases and J shed 2 bases, with 13 bases lying between them. The CDR3 region has the DNA TGTGCCAGCAGCCCTGGGGCAGCAACCTACAATGAGCAGTTCTTC. It encodes CASSPGAATYNEQFF.

This clonotype has a count of ten or more. The chain links TRBV5-1 to TRBJ2-1; 14 bases match TRBD2. The CDR3 length is 16 residues. V lost 0 bases to trimming and J lost 12 bases; unmatched junction nucleotides: 8. Germline CDR1 reads SGHRS; CDR2 reads YFSETQ. This CDR3 is CASSLGQGTSGSSQFF. The DNA for the CDR3 is TGCGCCAGCAGCTTGGGACAGGGGACTAGCGGGAGCTCGCAGTTCTTC.

This clonotype was recorded many times. V is TRBV7-9 and J is TRBJ2-1; perhaps TRBD2 as D (6 bases). The V end was cut by 5 bases, the J end by 9 bases, with 20 bases between. Germline-derived CDR1 and CDR2 are SEHNR and FQNEAQ (reference sequence). The CDR3 is made up of 15 amino acids. CDR3 protein: CASSHPAGEPGEQFF. CDR3 in DNA: TGTGCCAGCAGCCACCCAGCGGGCGAGCCGGGTGAGCAGTTCTTC.

This clonotype was seen at least ten times. This chain connects TRBV7-2 to TRBJ2-5, with D perhaps matching TRBD2 (5 bases). CDR3 size: 15 residues. V was cut by 4 bases and J by 2 bases, with 14 bases left in between. Per the germline V gene, CDR1 is SGHTA and CDR2 is FQGNSA. For the CDR3, the DNA is TGTGCCAGCAGCTCCTTCGGGGTTAAGCAAGAGACCCAGTACTTC. It is translated as CASSSFGVKQETQYF.

This clonotype occurred many times. V is TRBV6-2 or TRBV6-3 and J is TRBJ1-4; D is perhaps TRBD1 (5 bases). The CDR3 is made up of 16 amino acids. Germline CDR1 reads MNHEY; CDR2 reads SVGEGT. Trimming took off 0 bases at V and 6 bases at J, with 14 bases between the two ends. CDR3 amino acids: CASSYSTRGNYEKLFF. As DNA, the CDR3 is TGTGCCAGCAGTTACTCGACGCGGGGGAACTATGAAAAACTGTTTTTT.

CDR3 nucleotide sequence: TGCAGCTTACTAGCGGGAGGGCGGTTGGGTGAGCAGTTCTTC. Translated, it gives CSLLAGGRLGEQFF. V is TRBV29-1 and J is TRBJ2-1; 13 bases are a match to TRBD2. This CDR3 region has 14 residues. Per the germline V gene, CDR1 is SQVTM and CDR2 is ANQGSEA. V lost 8 bases to trimming and J lost 9 bases; unmatched junction nucleotides: 10.

Notes on this clonotype: The conserved closing phenylalanine or tryptophan is absent in this CDR3, likely reflecting a read error. The chain has TRBV5-6 and TRBJ1-1, with 8 bases lining up with TRBD1. The CDR3 runs 14 residues. The germline V gene has CDR1 SGHDT and CDR2 YYEEEE. V was clipped by 5 bases and J by 6 bases; unmatched bases: 9. The CDR3 nucleotides are TGTGCCAGCAGGGTTCAGGGGGCGCGGGCTGAAGCTTTCTCT. This sequence encodes CASRVQGARAEAFS.

This clonotype was picked up many times. The V gene is TRBV4-1, the J gene TRBJ2-1; D perhaps matches TRBD1 (5 bases). V was cut by 5 bases and J by 9 bases, with 17 bases left in between. In germline, CDR1 is MGHRA, CDR2 YSYEKL. The CDR3 extends over 14 amino acids. The CDR3 loop reads CASSLPVRGAEQFF. The CDR3 region has the DNA TGCGCCAGCAGCTTACCCGTGCGTGGGGCTGAGCAGTTCTTC.

There are a few counts of this clonotype. The missing conserved phenylalanine or tryptophan at the end of this CDR3 makes a read error likely. The V gene is TRBV5-5, the J gene TRBJ1-1; possibly TRBD1 for D (5 bases). The V end was cut by 2 bases, the J end by 1 base, with 9 bases between. This CDR3 comprises 14 residues. Germline V gene lookup returns CDR1 SGHKS and CDR2 YYEKEE (reference sequence). The DNA of the CDR3 is TGTGCCAGCAGCTTCCACACAGGGAACACTGAAGCTTTCCTT. It encodes CASSFHTGNTEAFL.

This clonotype showed up just a few times. V gene TRBV5-6 combines with J gene TRBJ1-5; maybe TRBD1 (5 bases). The germline gives CDR1 SGHDT, CDR2 YYEEEE. The CDR3 extends over 15 amino acids. V was clipped by 0 bases and J by 1 base, with 8 bases between them. In nucleotides, the CDR3 is TGTGCCAGCAGCTTGGTCAGGGACAGCAATCAGCCCCAGCATTTT. Translating gives CASSLVRDSNQPQHF.

This clonotype showed up many times. The gene calls are TRBV6-5 and TRBJ2-5; the D gene is possibly TRBD2 (6 bases). V was cut by 2 bases and J by 2 bases, with 12 bases left in between. Germline assignment: CDR1 MNHEY and CDR2 SVGAGI. The CDR3 has 15 amino acids. The CDR3 reads CASSYQRVRQETQYF. In DNA form, the CDR3 reads TGTGCCAGCAGTTACCAGCGGGTGAGGCAAGAGACCCAGTACTTC.

This clonotype was recorded at least ten times. V usage is TRBV12-3 or TRBV12-4 and J usage is TRBJ2-2, with TRBD2 matching 9 bases. V lost 6 bases and J lost 6; bases outside the gene matches: 5. This CDR3 has 14 amino acids. CDR3 sequence: CASSMGLAAGELFF. The CDR3 nucleotides are TGTGCCAGCAGCATGGGACTAGCTGCCGGGGAGCTGTTTTTT.

A word on this clonotype: A read error may be the cause here, since a much bigger clone is one base away. Without the conserved terminal phenylalanine or tryptophan, this CDR3 likely stems from a read error. The V call is TRBV11-2, the J call TRBJ2-1; TRBD1 or TRBD2 may be the D gene (6 bases each). CDR3 length: 16 amino acids. The germline V and J ends were trimmed by 4 bases and 9 bases, with 22 bases remaining between them. The germline V gene has CDR1 SGHAT and CDR2 FQNNGV. The CDR3 loop is CASSSFGGQAPGEQFL. The CDR3 coding sequence is TGTGCCAGCAGCTCCTTTGGGGGGCAGGCTCCCGGTGAGCAGTTCCTC.

Notes on this clonotype: The conserved final phenylalanine or tryptophan is absent from the CDR3, which likely points to a read error. V is TRBV9 and J is TRBJ2-7; 9 bases map to TRBD1. The CDR3 consists of 16 residues. The V gene end was trimmed by 3 bases and the J gene end by 1 base; junction bases not matched to a gene: 8. The germline CDR1 and CDR2 sequences are SGDLS and YYNGEE. The CDR3 nucleotides are TGTGCCAGCAGCGGAGAAGGGGGACAGGGATCCTACGAGCAGTACCTC. This translates into CASSGEGGQGSYEQYL.

Ten or more counts support this clonotype. This chain uses TRBV30 with TRBJ1-1; a weak D match, TRBD1 (5 bases). The germline V gene encodes CDR1 GTSNPN and CDR2 SVGIG (reference sequence). The CDR3 length is 14 residues. V dropped 2 bases and J dropped 4 bases, with 14 bases sitting between them. The CDR3 DNA sequence: TGTGCCTGGAGTCCCGATTGGGGGAGCACTGAAGCTTTCTTT. It specifies CAWSPDWGSTEAFF. Looking up the rest from reference TRBV30 and TRBJ1-1 gives the full variable domain: SQTIHQWPATLVQPVGSPLSLECTVEGTSNPNLYWYRQAAGRGLQLLFYSVGIGQISSEVPQNLSASRPQDRQFILSSKKLLLSDSGFYLCAWSPDWGSTEAFFGQGTRLTVV.

This clonotype has ten or more counts. At one of its ends the junction is not consistent with the germline gene, which may arise from a read error. The chain joins TRBV5-1 to TRBJ2-2; perhaps TRBD2 as D (6 bases). The CDR3 runs 15 residues. The germline CDR1 and CDR2 sequences are SGHRS and YFSETQ. This chain's CDR3 is CASSLGLLNTGELFF. The CDR3 DNA sequence: TGCGCCAGCAGTTTGGGACTCCTTAACACCGGGGAGCTGTTTTTT.

V usage is TRBV6-6 and J usage is TRBJ2-3; D possibly matches TRBD1 or TRBD2 (5 bases each). Trimming stripped 5 bases from V and 0 bases from J, with 15 bases between. The CDR3 totals 16 residues. Per the germline V gene, CDR1 is MNHNY and CDR2 is SVGAGI (reference sequence). In nucleotides, the CDR3 is TGTGCCAGCAGTGGGTCCGGGACGGCTAGCACAGATACGCAGTATTTT. It specifies CASSGSGTASTDTQYF.

This clonotype was picked up many times. The missing conserved phenylalanine or tryptophan at the end of this CDR3 makes a read error likely. The rearrangement joins TRBV6-6 to TRBJ2-7, with 7 bases fitting TRBD1. V dropped 6 bases and J dropped 2; count of bases not matched to a gene: 7. The CDR3 spans 14 residues. In germline, CDR1 is MNHNY, CDR2 SVGAGI (reference sequence). As DNA, the CDR3 is TGTGCCAGCAGGACCCCCGGGACAGCCTACGAGCAGTACTCC. Its protein product is CASRTPGTAYEQYS.

Remarks on this clonotype: A single base separates this from a much larger clone, so it may be a read error. The chain recombines TRBV15 with TRBJ1-1; D unresolved. Looked up from germline, CDR1 is LNHNV and CDR2 is YYDKDF (reference sequence). The CDR3 consists of 13 residues. In nucleotides, the CDR3 is TGTGCCACCAGCAGGAGTCTGAACATTGAAGCTTTCTTT. This codes for CATSRSLNIEAFF.

This clonotype has at least ten counts. J is TRBJ2-7 and V is TRBV14; 11 positions match TRBD2. Germline lookup yields CDR1 SGHDN and CDR2 FVKESK. With V trimmed by 4 bases and J by 1 base, 9 bases remained unmatched. The CDR3 is made up of 17 amino acids. The CDR3 coding sequence is TGTGCCAGCAGCCCCAGAGGACTAGCGGGTTTTTCCTACGAGCAGTACTTC. As protein: CASSPRGLAGFSYEQYF. Supplemented by reference TRBV14 and TRBJ2-7, the full variable domain reads EAGVTQFPSHSVIEKGQTVTLRCDPISGHDNLYWYRRVMGKEIKFLLHFVKESKQDESGMPNNRFLAERTGGTYSTLKVQPAELEDSGVYFCASSPRGLAGFSYEQYFGPGTRLTVT.

As for this clonotype: Being one base from a much bigger clone, this may be a read error. The chain carries TRBV7-9 and TRBJ1-1, with TRBD1 as a possible D gene (6 bases). This CDR3 has 14 residues. Germline V gene data show CDR1 as SEHNR and CDR2 as FQNEAQ (reference sequence). As DNA, the CDR3 is TGTGCCAGCAGCCCCAGGGGAGTTATTACTGAAGCTTCCTTT. It encodes CASSPRGVITEASF.

The chain uses TRBV7-9 and TRBJ2-5; TRBD2 matches at 12 bases. In germline, CDR1 is SEHNR, CDR2 FQNEAQ (reference sequence). The CDR3 length is 18 residues. Trimming cost V 0 bases and J 4 bases; bases outside gene matches: 9. The CDR3 sequence: CASSLARLAGGGSETQYF. In DNA form, the CDR3 reads TGTGCCAGCAGCTTAGCGCGGCTAGCGGGAGGGGGGTCAGAGACCCAGTACTTC.

This clonotype was detected many times. The chain is built from TRBV24-1 and TRBJ1-2; the match to TRBD1 covers 7 bases. Per germline, CDR1 KGHDR and CDR2 SFDVKD. The CDR3 covers 16 residues. After removal of 3 bases from V and 2 bases from J, the junction contained 8 bases not matched to a gene. The CDR3 sequence: CATSDPQGGLNYGYTF. The CDR3 DNA is TGTGCCACCAGTGATCCCCAGGGGGGATTGAACTATGGCTACACCTTC.

Worth noting for this clonotype: Just one base apart from a much larger clone, this may be a read error. The chain couples TRBV6-2 or TRBV6-3 to TRBJ2-5; the D is unclear. V was pared by 8 bases and J by 1 base, with 20 bases between. The CDR3 runs 16 residues. CDR1 MNHEY and CDR2 SVGEGT come from the germline V gene. The CDR3 protein is CASGPLTGKGQETQYF. The CDR3, as DNA: TGTGCCAGCGGTCCTCTCACTGGGAAAGGCCAAGAGACCCAGTACTTC.

This clonotype has ten or more counts. The chain has TRBV5-1 and TRBJ2-1, with TRBD2 matching over 11 bases. Germline CDR1 and CDR2: SGHRS and YFSETQ. V lost 0 bases and J lost 5; bases outside the gene matches: 10. The CDR3 sequence is 18 residues long. The CDR3 coding sequence is TGCGCCAGCAGCTTGGATAGCGGGAGGGCCAGGTTGCACAATGAGCAGTTCTTC. Its protein product is CASSLDSGRARLHNEQFF.

The chain combines TRBV20-1 with TRBJ1-4; D is possibly TRBD1 (5 bases). This CDR3 comprises 15 residues. The germline V gene encodes CDR1 DFQATT and CDR2 SNEGSKA (reference sequence). Trimming left V 3 bases short and J 8 bases short, with 19 bases between. In nucleotides, the CDR3 is TGCAGTGCTAGGGCGGTGGGGGGATTCGGAGAAAAACTGTTTTTT. Translated: CSARAVGGFGEKLFF.

The sample holds many counts of this clonotype. V usage is TRBV18 and J usage is TRBJ2-1; D is unclear. There are 13 residues in the CDR3. Trimming removed 8 bases from V and 3 bases from J, with 11 bases in between. Germline V gene sequence: CDR1 KGHSH, CDR2 LQKENI. CDR3 sequence reads: CASARWDYNEQFF. For the CDR3, the DNA is TGTGCCAGCGCTCGGTGGGACTACAATGAGCAGTTCTTC.

In its sample, this clonotype was seen many times. The J gene is TRBJ1-5, the V gene TRBV2; D might be TRBD1 (5 bases). Germline V lookup: CDR1 SNHLY, CDR2 FYNNEI. CDR3 length: 13 residues. Trimming removed 5 bases from V and 5 bases from J, with 10 bases in between. DNA for the CDR3: TGTGCCAGCAGTCCAGGGAAGGATCAGCCCCAGCATTTT. Its protein product is CASSPGKDQPQHF.